The clone carrying this T cell receptor beta chain showed up many times. Antigen specificity is unknown. The data are from a study of CD8 T cells in ankylosing spondylitis. General study points: Apparently characteristic of ankylosing spondylitis blood was a TCR beta motif (roughly eight highly homologous variants).

Germline CDR1 SGHKS, CDR2 YYEKEE (reference sequence). V shed 2 bases and J shed 6 bases, with 15 bases lying between them. The CDR3 has 14 amino acids. TCRdb re-analysed the 5' RACE reads in MiXCR, keeping a single row per CDR3 protein. The data show 500,000 or so distinct CDR3 sequences, about 5.2% seen once. Sample: blood, either unsorted or a sorted T cell fraction (not recorded which). The sequence derives from a male donor with ankylosing spondylitis. The gene calls are TRBV5-5 and TRBJ2-7; D possibly uses TRBD1 or TRBD2 (5 bases each). DNA for the CDR3: TGTGCCAGCAGCTTCTCGGGGCGAGTGGGCGAGCAGTACTTC. Amino acid sequence: CASSFSGRVGEQYF.